Listed below are T cell receptor beta chains from one sample, sequenced in a study of T cell responses to AZD1222 COVID-19 vaccine. Using immunoSEQ multiplex PCR, the repertoire was profiled, and TCRdb retains in-frame clones only, with some absent. The sample lists around 50,000 clones, around 87% occurring once. The material was peripheral blood, obtained on day 0 of AZD1222 vaccination. All receptors derive from an adult in good health. Both conserved end residues are part of each CDR3. A D gene is named only where the DNA matches it firmly. Size tells how often a clone was seen (once, few, many) or the class of an expanded clone, and some rows leave it out.

j_gene	abundance	d_gene	v_gene	CDR3nt	CDR3aa
TRBJ2-5	.	.	TRBV6-1	TGTGCCAGCAGTGAAGCGGGGGTGGGGGCAGGCCAAGAGACCCAGTACTTC	CASSEAGVGAGQETQYF
TRBJ1-4	.	TRBD1	TRBV11-2	TGTGCCAGCAACAGGGGTAGTACCGAAAAACTGTTTTTT	CASNRGSTEKLFF
TRBJ1-5	.	.	TRBV28	TGTGCCAGCAGTTTTTGGGGAGCGGTCCCTTGGCCTGAACAGCCCCAGCATTTT	CASSFWGAVPWPEQPQHF
TRBJ2-7	.	TRBD1	TRBV7-9	TGTGCCAGCAGCTTAGCCGGGACAGGATCCTACGAGCAGTACTTC	CASSLAGTGSYEQYF
TRBJ1-4	.	.	TRBV29-1	TGCAGCGTAGGGCAGTCGGGTAATGAAAAACTGTTTTTT	CSVGQSGNEKLFF
TRBJ1-1	.	.	TRBV18	TGTGCCAGCTCGCCAACCGGGAGGCCCACTGAAGCTTTCTTT	CASSPTGRPTEAFF
TRBJ1-2	.	TRBD1	TRBV30	TGTGCCTGGAGGGTATTGGACAGGGGTCTTGGCTACACCTTC	CAWRVLDRGLGYTF
TRBJ2-6	.	.	TRBV14	TGTGCCAGCAGCCAAGACGCCGGTTGGGCCAACGTCCTGACTTTC	CASSQDAGWANVLTF
TRBJ1-2	.	.	TRBV10-3	TGTGCCATCAGTCCGGGAGCTTACTATGGCTACACCTTC	CAISPGAYYGYTF
TRBJ1-4	.	.	TRBV28	TGTGCCAGCAGGCCGGGACTTGAAGGTGAAAAACTGTTTTTT	CASRPGLEGEKLFF
TRBJ2-5	.	TRBD2	TRBV28	TGTGCCAGCAGCCCAGGACTAGCGGGGACCCAGTACTTC	CASSPGLAGTQYF
TRBJ2-5	.	.	TRBV3-1/TRBV3-2	TGTGCCAGCAGCCAATATGACGAGACCCAGTACTTC	CASSQYDETQYF
TRBJ1-3	.	.	TRBV7-2	TGTGCCAGCAGCTTAGATTGGGGCGGCTCTGGAAACACCATATATTTT	CASSLDWGGSGNTIYF
TRBJ2-1	once	.	TRBV27	TGTGCCAGCAGTCCCCCCGCTCGTGAGCAGTTCTTC	CASSPPAREQFF
TRBJ2-7	.	TRBD1	TRBV5-6	TGTGCCAGCGGGAGCTACTACAGGGGGCCCTACGAGCAGTACTTC	CASGSYYRGPYEQYF
TRBJ1-1	.	.	TRBV18	TGTGCCAGCTCACCATATCGAGGGGAGAACACTGAAGCTTTCTTT	CASSPYRGENTEAFF
TRBJ1-2	.	.	TRBV28	TGTGCCAGCAGTTCGGGGGTTGGATCCTATGGCTACACCTTC	CASSSGVGSYGYTF
TRBJ2-1	few	TRBD2	TRBV7-2	TGTGCCAGCAGGCTACTAGCGGGGGGGTGGCAGTTCTTC	CASRLLAGGWQFF
TRBJ1-2	.	.	TRBV29-1	TGCAGCGTCTGGGACAACTATGGCTACACCTTC	CSVWDNYGYTF
TRBJ1-2	.	.	TRBV30	TGTGCCTTATGGTTCTATGGCTACACCTTC	CALWFYGYTF
TRBJ2-3	.	TRBD2	TRBV27	TGTGCCAGCAGTTTAGTGGGGGCGGGAGGGGAAACAGATACGCAGTATTTT	CASSLVGAGGETDTQYF
TRBJ2-3	.	TRBD2	TRBV5-4	TGTGCCAGCAGCTTGGCGGGGACTAGCGGCCCAATCACAGATACGCAGTATTTT	CASSLAGTSGPITDTQYF
TRBJ1-4	.	TRBD1	TRBV28	TGTGCCAGCAGTGGACAGGGGGCCCCTAATGAAAAACTGTTTTTT	CASSGQGAPNEKLFF
TRBJ1-5	.	.	TRBV28	TGTGCCAGCACCCTAGAGGGTCGGGGCAATCAGCCCCAGCATTTT	CASTLEGRGNQPQHF